These 29 T cell receptor beta chains were sequenced from one sample in a study of T cells in Graves' hyperthyroidism and ophthalmopathy (dated by TCRdb to between 2018 and 2021). To prepare the library, multiplex PCR was applied. The run used an Illumina HiSeq 2000. Amplification of TCR beta CDR3 regions was carried out from RNA transcripts. A first-round RT-PCR of the TCR CDR3 used the HTBI primer set with the Qiagen OneStep RT-PCR kit. TCRdb handled the public reads itself, with Q25 trimming in fastp and clone calling in MiXCR, and kept productive beta chains. When rows share a CDR3 protein, they turn into one entry using the most common DNA and genes. This sample comprises 800,000 or so distinct CDR3 sequences, 35% to 45% of them detected only once. Of the sample, 8% to 9% falls within the top ten clones. The sample comprised blood. Receptor source: a man younger than 35 with Graves' hyperthyroidism.

This clonotype was observed a handful of times. The chain has TRBV12-3 or TRBV12-4 and TRBJ1-1, with 8 bases matching TRBD1. This CDR3 is built from 15 residues. The V segment lost 3 bases and the J segment 4 bases; nucleotides outside the gene matches: 7. This chain's CDR3 is CASSFLRTGSTEAFF. For the CDR3, the DNA is TGTGCCAGCAGTTTTTTGAGGACAGGGAGCACTGAAGCTTTCTTT.

The chain links TRBV7-9 to TRBJ1-6; possible D gene TRBD1, 5 bases. The CDR3 totals 17 residues. The ends were cut back, 0 bases at V and 7 bases at J, with 16 bases in the middle. Germline CDR1 reads SEHNR; CDR2 reads FQNEAQ (reference sequence). CDR3 protein: CASSLASGYRSNSPLHF. The CDR3 DNA follows: TGTGCCAGCAGCTTAGCATCAGGGTACAGGTCCAATTCACCCCTCCACTTT.

At least ten counts were recorded for this clonotype. One end of the junction is discordant with germline, which a read error may explain. The chain carries TRBV2 and TRBJ1-1; D not resolved. Germline assignment: CDR1 SNHLY and CDR2 FYNNEI. The CDR3 contains 10 residues. The CDR3 DNA sequence: TGTGCCAGCAGTGTAGGTCCAGCGTCTTTT. This codes for CASSVGPASF. The full variable domain, completed using reference TRBV2 and TRBJ1-1, is EPEVTQTPSHQVTQMGQEVILRCVPISNHLYFYWYRQILGQKVEFLVSFYNNEISEKSEIFDDQFSVERPDGSNFTLKIRSTKLEDSAMYFCASSVGPASFGQGTRLTVV.

This sequence joins TRBV12-3 or TRBV12-4 and TRBJ1-2; D ambiguous. V dropped 2 bases and J dropped 0 bases, with 7 bases sitting between them. The CDR3 covers 14 residues. The CDR3: CASSLSIPNYGYTF. The DNA of the CDR3 is TGTGCCAGCAGTTTAAGTATCCCTAACTATGGCTACACCTTC.

The V call is TRBV9, the J call TRBJ2-5, with D possibly being TRBD2 (6 bases). The CDR3 runs 14 residues. Germline CDR1 and CDR2: SGDLS and YYNGEE. V was trimmed by 0 bases and J by 5 bases, leaving 11 bases between them. In DNA, the CDR3 is TGTGCCAGCAGCGTAGCAGGGACTCTGGAGACCCAGTACTTC. Its translation: CASSVAGTLETQYF.

This chain joins TRBV25-1 and TRBJ2-7, with 8 bases that match TRBD1. CDR1 and CDR2 from the germline V gene are MGHDK and SYGVNS. Germline trimming cut 3 bases from V and 3 bases from J; bases unmatched to any gene: 4. The CDR3 consists of 14 residues. In DNA form, the CDR3 reads TGTGCCAGCAGTGAGGACAGGGCCCGCTACGAGCAGTACTTC. Encoded protein: CASSEDRARYEQYF.

The J gene is TRBJ2-2, the V gene TRBV4-1; D perhaps matches TRBD2 (5 bases). CDR3 length equals 13 residues. Trimming removed 0 bases from V and 8 bases from J, with 7 bases in between. Per germline, CDR1 MGHRA and CDR2 YSYEKL. The CDR3 reads CASSQERRGELFF. The DNA for the CDR3 is TGCGCCAGCAGCCAAGAAAGGAGGGGGGAGCTGTTTTTT.

The sample holds many counts of this clonotype. The chain recombines TRBV2 with TRBJ2-5; D is possibly TRBD2 (6 bases). The CDR3 has 12 amino acids. Germline-derived CDR1 and CDR2 are SNHLY and FYNNEI. Trimming left V 9 bases short and J 5 bases short, with 13 bases between. The CDR3 coding sequence is TGTGCCAGGGCGGCCAGCGGGGAGACCCAGTACTTC. Amino acids: CARAASGETQYF.

Many counts were recorded for this clonotype. The chain couples TRBV19 to TRBJ1-5; no definite D call. Germline V CDR1 and CDR2: LNHDA, SQIVND (reference sequence). Trimming left V 3 bases short and J 1 base short, with 1 base between. The CDR3 runs 12 residues. CDR3 in amino acids: CASSMSNQPQHF. For the CDR3, the DNA is TGTGCCAGTAGTATGAGCAATCAGCCCCAGCATTTT.

The chain recombines TRBV7-9 with TRBJ2-5; 9 bases match TRBD2. Germline V gives CDR1 SEHNR, CDR2 FQNEAQ (reference sequence). The CDR3 contains 15 residues. V dropped 5 bases and J dropped 2; count of bases not matched to a gene: 6. This CDR3 is CASSLPTSGQETQYF. DNA for the CDR3: TGTGCCAGCAGCCTTCCGACTAGCGGACAAGAGACCCAGTACTTC.

This clonotype has only a few counts. The V call is TRBV9, the J call TRBJ2-7; D call uncertain. The CDR3 is made up of 13 amino acids. V was clipped by 0 bases and J by 7 bases, with 11 bases between them. Per germline, CDR1 SGDLS and CDR2 YYNGEE. This chain's CDR3 is CASSVVDGGEQYF. The CDR3 nucleotides read TGTGCCAGCAGCGTAGTAGACGGTGGGGAGCAGTACTTC.

The chain is built from TRBV19 and TRBJ1-6; 7 bases line up with TRBD1. The junction had 8 bases not matched to a gene; V was cut back by 11 bases and J by 10 bases. The CDR3 covers 12 residues. Germline loops: CDR1 LNHDA, CDR2 SQIVND (reference sequence). In nucleotides, the CDR3 is TGTGCCGCCTCGACAGGGAAATCACCCCTCCACTTT. This gives the protein CAASTGKSPLHF.

This clonotype was counted a few times. This chain joins TRBV29-1 and TRBJ2-7; D gene uncertain. The J call is in doubt because the DNA end fits TRBJ2-1 better. The CDR3 runs 14 residues. Looked up from germline, CDR1 is SQVTM and CDR2 is ANQGSEA. The DNA for the CDR3 is TGCAGCGTTGAGGGCGCGAATAGGATAGATGAGCAGTTCTTC. This encodes CSVEGANRIDEQFF.

This clonotype came up many times. The chain joins TRBV7-8 to TRBJ1-5; the match to TRBD1 covers 7 bases. Germline V gene data show CDR1 as SGHVS and CDR2 as FQNEAQ. Trimming at V came to 1 base and at J to 0 bases, leaving 3 bases not matched to a gene. This CDR3 spans 16 amino acids. The CDR3 reads CASSLVGQPSNQPQHF. The CDR3 DNA sequence: TGTGCCAGCAGCTTAGTGGGACAGCCTAGCAATCAGCCCCAGCATTTT.

The chain combines TRBV19 with TRBJ1-1; D is unclear. Germline CDR1 is LNHDA and CDR2 is SQIVND (reference sequence). The CDR3 totals 15 residues. The V end was cut by 5 bases, the J end by 5 bases, with 18 bases between. DNA of the CDR3: TGTGCCAGTAGTTATCCCCCGAACGTGGTTACTGAAGCTTTCTTT. Residues: CASSYPPNVVTEAFF.

Points on this clonotype: The junction and the germline gene differ at one end; a read error may be behind it. The chain joins TRBV10-3 to TRBJ1-5; D gene uncertain. This CDR3 comprises 14 residues. In germline, CDR1 is ENHRY, CDR2 SYGVKD. CDR3 bases: TGTGCCAGCAGTTTATCGGGAGGCCTAGGGCCCCAGCATTTT. Translated, it gives CASSLSGGLGPQHF.

The chain combines TRBV19 with TRBJ2-7; TRBD2 might be the D (7 bases). Germline V gene lookup returns CDR1 LNHDA and CDR2 SQIVND (reference sequence). The CDR3 contains 15 residues. Trimming left V 8 bases short and J 3 bases short, with 20 bases between. DNA of the CDR3: TGTGCCAGTTCTAAAGCGGGACACCCGCTCTACGAGCAGTACTTC. This sequence encodes CASSKAGHPLYEQYF.

This clonotype was recorded a few times. The CDR3, as DNA: TGTGCCAGCAGTTTAGGTTGGCAACTCAAGAATTCACCCCTCCACTTT. This translates into CASSLGWQLKNSPLHF. The V and J genes are TRBV2 and TRBJ1-6, with D hard to call. The CDR3 spans 16 residues. Germline CDR1 and CDR2: SNHLY and FYNNEI. Trimming shortened V by 5 bases and J by 7 bases, and 18 bases separated the two germline ends.

This clonotype was recorded once. The CDR3 does not end in the conserved phenylalanine or tryptophan, so this is likely a read error. No DNA is shown, since the ends of the CDR3 on it are uncertain; the CDR3 is the one TCRdb lists. The chain uses TRBV7-6 and TRBJ1-1; TRBD1 is the table's D call, not checked against the DNA. Germline V gives CDR1 SGHVS, CDR2 FNYEAQ. The CDR3 comprises 8 residues, both ends counted. This CDR3 reads CASSSGTP.

As concerns this clonotype: This is likely a read error, given that the CDR3 carries no conserved phenylalanine or tryptophan at its end. The genes are TRBV11-2 and TRBJ2-5; TRBD2 matches at 8 bases. CDR1 and CDR2 from the germline V gene are SGHAT and FQNNGV. Trimming at V came to 5 bases and at J to 1 base, leaving 6 bases not matched to a gene. The CDR3 is 15 residues long. In DNA, the CDR3 is TGTGCCAGCAGCCCCGTCGGGGGGGGCCAAGAGACCCAGTACCTC. Its translation: CASSPVGGGQETQYL.

Turning to this clonotype: The CDR3 does not close with the conserved phenylalanine or tryptophan, likely indicating a read error. No DNA is shown, since the ends of the CDR3 on it are uncertain; the CDR3 is the one TCRdb lists. The chain has TRBV9 and TRBJ2-5; the table's TRBD1 call for D was not verified on the DNA. Looked up from germline, CDR1 is SGDLS and CDR2 is YYNGEE. The CDR3 contains 14 residues when both ends are counted. The CDR3 sequence: CASSVRGIQETRYL.

This clonotype has just a few counts. CDR3 in amino acids: CASSESPQGSYEQYF. CDR3 sequence (DNA): TGTGCCAGCAGTGAGTCCCCACAAGGCTCCTACGAGCAGTACTTC. The V and J genes are TRBV2 and TRBJ2-7; D is ambiguous. Germline-derived CDR1 and CDR2 are SNHLY and FYNNEI. V was pared by 3 bases and J by 0 bases, with 12 bases between. The CDR3 covers 15 residues.

This clonotype was seen repeatedly, ten times or more. In nucleotides, the CDR3 is TGTGCCAGCAGTGTCAGGGGACAGGTCGGCTACACCTTC. Protein product: CASSVRGQVGYTF. The chain is built from TRBV2 and TRBJ1-2; 8 bases align to TRBD1. Germline CDR1 and CDR2: SNHLY and FYNNEI. CDR3 length equals 13 residues. The ends lost 4 bases at V and 8 bases at J; junction bases unmatched: 6.

There are many counts of this clonotype. The chain combines TRBV7-6 with TRBJ1-3; D remains unclear. V lost 5 bases and J 0 bases, leaving 8 bases between the germline ends. The CDR3 is made up of 14 amino acids. The germline gives CDR1 SGHVS, CDR2 FNYEAQ. The CDR3 spells CASSPGSSGNTIYF. CDR3 nucleotide sequence: TGTGCCAGCAGCCCGGGATCCTCTGGAAACACCATATATTTT.

The chain joins TRBV9 to TRBJ2-7; tentative D call: TRBD2 (7 bases). The CDR3 is made up of 16 amino acids. Germline CDR1 is SGDLS and CDR2 is YYNGEE. V dropped 0 bases and J dropped 1 base, with 14 bases sitting between them. DNA for the CDR3: TGTGCCAGCAGCGTAGAAGGGGGGGGCGCATCCTACGAGCAGTACTTC. Amino acid sequence: CASSVEGGGASYEQYF.

This clonotype came up once. The chain has TRBV7-6 and TRBJ2-7, with TRBD1 identical over 9 bases. Germline trimming cut 5 bases from V and 3 bases from J; bases unmatched to any gene: 8. CDR1 and CDR2 from the germline V gene are SGHVS and FNYEAQ. The CDR3 length is 15 residues. Here the CDR3 reads CASSPGTGNVYEQYF. The CDR3 DNA sequence: TGTGCCAGCAGCCCCGGGACAGGGAATGTCTACGAGCAGTACTTC. The full variable domain, rest sourced from reference TRBV7-6 and TRBJ2-7, is GAGVSQSPRYKVTKRGQDVALRCDPISGHVSLYWYRQALGQGPEFLTYFNYEAQQDKSGLPNDRFSAERPEGSISTLTIQRTEQRDSAMYRCASSPGTGNVYEQYFGPGTRLTVT.

This clonotype has only one observation. The V and J genes are TRBV9 and TRBJ1-2, with D possibly matching TRBD1 (5 bases). The CDR3 extends over 15 amino acids. CDR1 is SGDLS, CDR2 YYNGEE, per germline. V dropped 4 bases and J dropped 2 bases, with 15 bases sitting between them. CDR3 in amino acids: CASSRRQGENYGYTF. The CDR3 DNA reads as TGTGCCAGCAGCCGGCGGCAGGGTGAGAACTATGGCTACACCTTC. The full variable domain, with the rest looked up from reference TRBV9 and TRBJ1-2, is DSGVTQTPKHLITATGQRVTLRCSPRSGDLSVYWYQQSLDQGLQFLIQYYNGEERAKGNILERFSAQQFPDLHSELNLSSLELGDSALYFCASSRRQGENYGYTFGSGTRLTVV.

There are a few counts of this clonotype. The junction departs from germline at one end; a sequencing error may be responsible. The chain carries TRBV5-1 and TRBJ2-7; TRBD1 aligns across 8 bases. The CDR3 has 15 amino acids. Germline V gene lookup returns CDR1 SGHRS and CDR2 YFSETQ. The CDR3 spells CASSLGTGSPYEQYF. The CDR3 DNA follows: TGTGCCAGCAGTCTAGGGACAGGTTCTCCCTACGAGCAGTACTTC.

Only a few counts were recorded for this clonotype. The chain employs TRBV14 and TRBJ2-2; unclear D gene. Germline V gene sequence: CDR1 SGHDN, CDR2 FVKESK. V lost 4 bases, J lost 4 bases, and 7 bases lay in between. The CDR3 covers 13 residues. The CDR3 DNA sequence: TGTGCCAGCAGCCCCCTTTCCACCGGGGAGCTGTTTTTT. Encoded protein: CASSPLSTGELFF. The complete variable domain, with remaining parts taken from reference TRBV14 and TRBJ2-2, reads EAGVTQFPSHSVIEKGQTVTLRCDPISGHDNLYWYRRVMGKEIKFLLHFVKESKQDESGMPNNRFLAERTGGTYSTLKVQPAELEDSGVYFCASSPLSTGELFFGEGSRLTVL.